Below are 11 T cell receptor beta chains sequenced from a single sample in a study of T cell responses to AZD1222 COVID-19 vaccine. Profiled with immunoSEQ multiplex PCR; TCRdb holds only in-frame clones, not every one. Altogether over 100,000 clones are present, approximately 84% being singletons, with the ten largest covering about 9%. The input for sequencing was peripheral blood, taken on day 0 of AZD1222 vaccination. The receptors were sampled from an adult in good health.

The rearrangement uses TRBV7-8 and TRBJ1-3; TRBD1 aligns across 9 bases. The CDR3 extends over 16 amino acids. The ends lost 3 bases at V and 0 bases at J; junction bases unmatched: 3. Germline CDR1 reads SGHVS; CDR2 reads FQNEAQ. For the CDR3, the DNA is TGTGCCAGCAGCTTGGACAGGGGAGCCTCTGGAAACACCATATATTTT. It specifies CASSLDRGASGNTIYF.

The genes are TRBV18 and TRBJ2-1; 10 positions agree with TRBD2. Trimming cost V 2 bases and J 9 bases; bases outside gene matches: 7. The germline gives CDR1 KGHSH, CDR2 LQKENI. The CDR3 is made up of 15 amino acids. CDR3 sequence reads: CASSPGEREGGEQFF. CDR3 nucleotide sequence: TGTGCCAGCTCACCAGGGGAGCGGGAGGGTGGTGAGCAGTTCTTC. Full variable domain (remainder filled in from reference TRBV18 and TRBJ2-1): NAGVMQNPRHLVRRRGQEARLRCSPMKGHSHVYWYRQLPEEGLKFMVYLQKENIIDESGMPKERFSAEFPKEGPSILRIQQVVRGDSAAYFCASSPGEREGGEQFFGPGTRLTVL.

This clone was detected once. This chain links TRBV18 with TRBJ2-7; D may be TRBD1 or TRBD2 (6 bases each). This CDR3 spans 15 amino acids. Trimming left V 0 bases short and J 3 bases short, with 12 bases between. The germline gives CDR1 KGHSH, CDR2 LQKENI. The CDR3 sequence: CASSPPRGGHYEQYF. In DNA form, the CDR3 reads TGTGCCAGCTCACCACCGCGAGGGGGGCACTACGAGCAGTACTTC.

This clone was seen only once. V gene TRBV3-1 (or the pseudogene TRBV3-2) combines with J gene TRBJ2-1; TRBD2 matches at 9 bases. Per germline, CDR1 LGHDT and CDR2 YNNKEL (reference sequence). V shed 1 base, J shed 7 bases, and the junction held 8 bases outside the gene matches. The CDR3 runs 16 residues. The CDR3 bases are TGTGCCAGCAGCCAAGGTGGCGGGAGGGCCAGAAATGAGCAGTTCTTC. Translated, it gives CASSQGGGRARNEQFF.

V is TRBV2 and J is TRBJ1-6; D is unclear. Looked up from germline, CDR1 is SNHLY and CDR2 is FYNNEI. The CDR3 is made up of 14 amino acids. V was cut by 4 bases and J by 7 bases, with 11 bases left in between. CDR3 nucleotides: TGTGCCAGCAGTGCTCCTTTAGGGAATTCACCCCTCCACTTT. It specifies CASSAPLGNSPLHF.

This clone was counted once. The chain is built from TRBV24-1 and TRBJ1-6, with D perhaps matching TRBD1 (5 bases). Germline CDR1 and CDR2: KGHDR and SFDVKD. V lost 0 bases and J 5 bases, leaving 13 bases between the germline ends. This CDR3 spans 17 amino acids. CDR3 coding DNA: TGTGCCACCAGTGATTTGCCCCTCGGACACGATAATTCACCCCTCCACTTT. It specifies CATSDLPLGHDNSPLHF.

V usage is TRBV30 and J usage is TRBJ1-2; D may be TRBD1 (6 bases). V lost 3 bases and J 8 bases, leaving 10 bases between the germline ends. The CDR3 sequence is 11 residues long. Germline CDR1 is GTSNPN and CDR2 is SVGIG (reference sequence). The CDR3 DNA reads as TGTGCCTGGAGCGGGGGCCGGGGCTACACCTTC. Translated: CAWSGGRGYTF.

This sequence joins TRBV18 and TRBJ2-1, with 7 bases aligning to TRBD2. The CDR3 is made up of 14 amino acids. After removal of 3 bases from V and 5 bases from J, the junction contained 4 bases not matched to a gene. The germline V gene encodes CDR1 KGHSH and CDR2 LQKENI. Here the CDR3 reads CASSPGLIHNEQFF. In DNA form, the CDR3 reads TGTGCCAGCTCACCGGGACTAATACACAATGAGCAGTTCTTC.

The chain couples TRBV14 to TRBJ2-7; a possible D gene is TRBD1 (6 bases). V was trimmed by 4 bases and J by 0 bases, leaving 10 bases between them. Germline CDR1 is SGHDN and CDR2 is FVKESK. CDR3 length equals 14 residues. The CDR3 DNA is TGTGCCAGCAGCCGCACAGGGAGCTCCTACGAGCAGTACTTC. This codes for CASSRTGSSYEQYF.

The table lists this clone with a count of one. This chain uses TRBV3-1 (or the pseudogene TRBV3-2) with TRBJ1-6, with 7 bases fitting TRBD1. CDR3 size: 15 residues. In germline, CDR1 is LGHDT, CDR2 YNNKEL (reference sequence). The V and J ends lost 2 bases and 10 bases, in that order; junction bases with no gene match: 8. CDR3 coding DNA: TGTGCCAGCAGCCAACAGGGGGGAGTAGAGTCACCCCTCCACTTT. Protein sequence: CASSQQGGVESPLHF.

This chain joins TRBV28 and TRBJ2-5, with 10 bases aligning to TRBD2. Germline V gene sequence: CDR1 MDHEN, CDR2 SYDVKM. With V trimmed by 7 bases and J by 5 bases, 7 bases remained unmatched. This CDR3 is 14 amino acids long. In nucleotides, the CDR3 is TGTGCCAGCACCCGACTAGCGGGCGGGGAGACCCAGTACTTC. Encoded protein: CASTRLAGGETQYF.